The 32 T cell receptor beta chains below come from one sample, sequenced in a study of cytomegalovirus exposure and HLA in healthy donors. This PCR relied on a set of 60 Vbeta primers and 13 Jbeta primers. Produced via immunoSEQ multiplex PCR; TCRdb's table is partial and in-frame only. The repertoire holds 72,000 or so clones, around 72% seen once, with approximately 7.8% in the top ten. Sequencing was performed on PBMCs. The receptors were sampled from a young woman in good health and CMV-seropositive.

The chain combines TRBV28 with TRBJ1-1, with unresolved D. The V end lost 1 base, the J end lost 3 bases, and 9 bases lay between the germline ends. This CDR3 region has 14 residues. Looked up from germline, CDR1 is MDHEN and CDR2 is SYDVKM. CDR3 loop: CASSLSPGYTEAFF. The CDR3 bases are TGTGCCAGCAGTTTATCCCCAGGATACACTGAAGCTTTCTTT. The full variable domain, its missing parts supplied by reference TRBV28 and TRBJ1-1, is DVKVTQSSRYLVKRTGEKVFLECVQDMDHENMFWYRQDPGLGLRLIYFSYDVKMKEKGDIPEGYSVSREKKERFSLILESASTNQTSMYLCASSLSPGYTEAFFGQGTRLTVV.

This chain joins TRBV5-1 and TRBJ2-7, with D possibly TRBD1 on 5 matching bases. Trimming took 3 bases from V and 3 from J, leaving 10 bases between them. The length of the CDR3 is 13 residues. From germline, CDR1 is SGHRS and CDR2 YFSETQ. The CDR3 DNA follows: TGCGCCAGCAGCTCGGACACCGGCTACGAGCAGTACTTC. This sequence encodes CASSSDTGYEQYF.

The chain employs TRBV5-6 and TRBJ2-2; D is unresolved. CDR1 is SGHDT and CDR2 is YYEEEE in the germline V gene. This CDR3 is built from 13 residues. V was cut by 5 bases and J by 1 base, with 6 bases left in between. CDR3: CASRLENTGELFF. The CDR3 DNA follows: TGTGCCAGCAGACTCGAGAACACCGGGGAGCTGTTTTTT.

The V and J genes are TRBV27 and TRBJ1-6; 7 bases fit TRBD1. J was trimmed by 2 bases and V by 3 bases; bases with no gene match: 1. Germline assignment: CDR1 MNHEY and CDR2 SMNVEV (reference sequence). This CDR3 spans 15 amino acids. In DNA form, the CDR3 reads TGTGCCAGCAGTTTTCAGGGGGCCTATAATTCACCCCTCCACTTT. Protein sequence: CASSFQGAYNSPLHF.

The genes are TRBV4-3 and TRBJ2-1, with 9 bases identical to TRBD2. There are 14 residues in the CDR3. Germline V lookup: CDR1 LGHNA, CDR2 YSLEER. V dropped 0 bases and J dropped 10; count of bases not matched to a gene: 4. CDR3 bases: TGCGCCAGCAGCCAAGATAGCGGGAGTAGGGAGCAGTTCTTC. This codes for CASSQDSGSREQFF.

The chain carries TRBV9 and TRBJ1-6; 12 positions agree with TRBD1. This CDR3 has 16 residues. V lost 3 bases, J lost 9 bases, and 7 bases stayed unmatched. Germline V lookup: CDR1 SGDLS, CDR2 YYNGEE. The CDR3 DNA is TGTGCCAGCAGCGGCCGGGACAGGGGGCTTGCTTCACCCCTCCACTTT. Amino acid sequence: CASSGRDRGLASPLHF.

The rearrangement links TRBV9 to TRBJ1-4; D is unclear. This CDR3 is 15 amino acids long. Trimming removed 2 bases at V and 6 bases at J, with 14 bases between. In germline, CDR1 is SGDLS, CDR2 YYNGEE. The CDR3: CASSVLGRGDEKLFF. DNA of the CDR3: TGTGCCAGCAGCGTCCTAGGCCGCGGGGATGAAAAACTGTTTTTT. Supplemented by reference TRBV9 and TRBJ1-4, the full variable domain reads DSGVTQTPKHLITATGQRVTLRCSPRSGDLSVYWYQQSLDQGLQFLIQYYNGEERAKGNILERFSAQQFPDLHSELNLSSLELGDSALYFCASSVLGRGDEKLFFGSGTQLSVL.

The genes are TRBV19 and TRBJ1-1; 10 nucleotides line up with TRBD1. The CDR3 totals 13 residues. Trimming at V came to 5 bases and at J to 8 bases, leaving 5 bases not matched to a gene. The germline V gene has CDR1 LNHDA and CDR2 SQIVND (reference sequence). Here the CDR3 DNA reads TGTGCCAGTAGTTTGGGACAGGGGTTCGAAGCTTTCTTT. Translation gives CASSLGQGFEAFF.

V gene TRBV7-9 combines with J gene TRBJ2-3; no firm D call. The V end lost 8 bases, the J end lost 5 bases, and 14 bases lay between the germline ends. CDR3 length: 13 residues. Per germline, CDR1 SEHNR and CDR2 FQNEAQ (reference sequence). The DNA of the CDR3 is TGTGCCAGCGGCGGAAATTTAGGAGATACGCAGTATTTT. Protein sequence: CASGGNLGDTQYF. Variable domain in full (rest from reference TRBV7-9 and TRBJ2-3): DTGVSQNPRHKITKRGQNVTFRCDPISEHNRLYWYRQTLGQGPEFLTYFQNEAQLEKSRLLSDRFSAERPKGSFSTLEIQRTEQGDSAMYLCASGGNLGDTQYFGPGTRLTVL.

The chain couples TRBV5-6 to TRBJ2-7; possibly TRBD2 for D (5 bases). Trimming removed 4 bases at V and 5 bases at J, with 10 bases between. CDR3 length equals 12 residues. The V gene's germline CDR1 is SGHDT and CDR2 YYEEEE. For the CDR3, the DNA is TGTGCCAGCAGCAGCGGCAGGCACGAGCAGTACTTC. It specifies CASSSGRHEQYF.

J is TRBJ2-1 and V is TRBV7-9; possibly TRBD1 for D (5 bases). Germline CDR1 is SEHNR and CDR2 is FQNEAQ (reference sequence). The germline V and J ends were trimmed by 10 bases and 3 bases, with 10 bases remaining between them. The length of the CDR3 is 12 residues. CDR3 nucleotides: TGTGCCACAGGGTTTCGCTACAATGAGCAGTTCTTC. The encoded protein is CATGFRYNEQFF.

This clone showed up just a few times. The CDR3 loop reads CASSSTTGNPNEKLFF. CDR3 nucleotides: TGTGCCAGCAGTTCGACCACAGGGAACCCTAATGAAAAACTGTTTTTT. This chain links TRBV11-2 with TRBJ1-4, with a possible D match to TRBD1 (6 bases). This CDR3 is 16 amino acids long. The V gene lost 6 bases and the J gene lost 3 bases, with 17 bases spanning the gap. Per the germline V gene, CDR1 is SGHAT and CDR2 is FQNNGV.

The rearrangement joins TRBV7-2 to TRBJ1-3; D is possibly TRBD1 (5 bases). The CDR3 covers 16 residues. From germline, CDR1 is SGHTA and CDR2 FQGNSA. V dropped 1 base and J dropped 0 bases, with 10 bases sitting between them. In nucleotides, the CDR3 is TGTGCCAGCAGCTTAGGAAGTAGGGGCTCTGGAAACACCATATATTTT. Its protein product is CASSLGSRGSGNTIYF.

This chain connects TRBV15 to TRBJ2-4; perhaps TRBD1 as D (6 bases). The CDR3 totals 14 residues. Germline V gives CDR1 LNHNV, CDR2 YYDKDF (reference sequence). The germline V and J ends were trimmed by 1 base and 6 bases, with 10 bases remaining between them. The CDR3 DNA reads as TGTGCCACCAGCAGAGCGGGCAGGGGAAACATTCAGTACTTC. Protein sequence: CATSRAGRGNIQYF.

This chain uses TRBV13 with TRBJ1-1; a weak D match, TRBD1 (5 bases). The V end lost 3 bases, the J end lost 1 base, and 12 bases lay between the germline ends. The CDR3 spans 15 residues. CDR1 and CDR2 from the germline V gene are PRHDT and FYEKMQ (reference sequence). The chain's CDR3 is CASSFDVGGNTEAFF. Here the CDR3 DNA reads TGTGCCAGCAGCTTCGATGTGGGGGGGAACACTGAAGCTTTCTTT.

This chain uses TRBV13 with TRBJ2-1, with 7 bases matching TRBD2. J lost 2 bases, V lost 2 bases, and 3 bases had no gene match. This CDR3 is built from 15 residues. CDR1 and CDR2 (germline): PRHDT, FYEKMQ (reference sequence). In DNA form, the CDR3 reads TGTGCCAGCAGCTTAACAGCGGGACCCTACAATGAGCAGTTCTTC. Translating it yields CASSLTAGPYNEQFF.

This chain links TRBV14 with TRBJ2-3; TRBD2 matches at 7 bases. Germline assignment: CDR1 SGHDN and CDR2 FVKESK. V was clipped by 4 bases and J by 8 bases; unmatched bases: 3. The CDR3 runs 12 residues. CDR3 region: CASSPGGGTQYF. The CDR3 DNA reads as TGTGCCAGCAGCCCTGGGGGGGGTACGCAGTATTTT. Full variable domain (remainder filled in from reference TRBV14 and TRBJ2-3): EAGVTQFPSHSVIEKGQTVTLRCDPISGHDNLYWYRRVMGKEIKFLLHFVKESKQDESGMPNNRFLAERTGGTYSTLKVQPAELEDSGVYFCASSPGGGTQYFGPGTRLTVL.

The chain carries TRBV2 and TRBJ2-7; TRBD1 aligns across 8 bases. CDR1 and CDR2 from the germline V gene are SNHLY and FYNNEI. The CDR3 totals 13 residues. Trimming at V came to 6 bases and at J to 5 bases, leaving 6 bases not matched to a gene. CDR3 in DNA: TGTGCCAGCAGGGAAAGGACAGGGAACGAGCAGTACTTC. Translating gives CASRERTGNEQYF.

This clone occurred a few times. The chain joins TRBV5-1 to TRBJ1-4, with 7 bases that match TRBD1. Germline lookup yields CDR1 SGHRS and CDR2 YFSETQ. Trimming cost V 4 bases and J 4 bases; bases outside gene matches: 7. This CDR3 comprises 15 residues. The CDR3 loop is CASSLNRGGNEKLFF. CDR3 DNA sequence: TGCGCCAGCAGCCTCAACAGGGGAGGTAATGAAAAACTGTTTTTT.

The chain has TRBV30 and TRBJ1-6, with a tentative D call TRBD1 (6 bases). V was clipped by 8 bases and J by 3 bases, with 11 bases between them. CDR3 length: 13 residues. CDR1 and CDR2 from the germline V gene are GTSNPN and SVGIG (reference sequence). CDR3 nucleotide sequence: TGTGCCGCCGGGACAATCTATAATTCACCCCTCCACTTT. Translation gives CAAGTIYNSPLHF.

For the CDR3, the DNA is TGTGCCAGCAGCCAAGATAGGGGACACGAAGTCACAGATACGCAGTATTTT. Translated: CASSQDRGHEVTDTQYF. The chain recombines TRBV4-2 with TRBJ2-3; the D gene is possibly TRBD1 (6 bases). The germline gives CDR1 LGHNA, CDR2 YNFKEQ. The CDR3 runs to 17 residues. Deletions cut 0 bases from V and 2 bases from J, with 15 bases between.

V gene TRBV9 combines with J gene TRBJ2-5, with TRBD1 matching 11 bases. Germline trimming cut 4 bases from V and 3 bases from J; bases unmatched to any gene: 5. The CDR3 runs to 15 residues. From germline, CDR1 is SGDLS and CDR2 YYNGEE. DNA of the CDR3: TGTGCCAGCAGCCCCTCGGGACAGGGGGAAGAGACCCAGTACTTC. Translating gives CASSPSGQGEETQYF. The full variable domain, its missing parts supplied by reference TRBV9 and TRBJ2-5, is DSGVTQTPKHLITATGQRVTLRCSPRSGDLSVYWYQQSLDQGLQFLIQYYNGEERAKGNILERFSAQQFPDLHSELNLSSLELGDSALYFCASSPSGQGEETQYFGPGTRLLVL.

The V and J genes are TRBV11-2 and TRBJ1-5; no reliable D call. The CDR3 contains 13 residues. Germline V gives CDR1 SGHAT, CDR2 FQNNGV. Trimming left V 4 bases short and J 4 bases short, with 8 bases between. The CDR3 DNA follows: TGTGCCAGCAGCTCGTTCCCTAATCAGCCCCAGCATTTT. Translating it yields CASSSFPNQPQHF.

About this clone itself: One end of the junction does not line up with germline, which may come from a read error. This sample also contains other DNA sequences that code for the same CDR3. The chain employs TRBV29-1 and TRBJ1-1, with TRBD1 as a possible D gene (5 bases). CDR1 SQVTM and CDR2 ANQGSEA come from the germline V gene. The CDR3 has 14 residues. CDR3 in amino acids: CSVDSSGMNTEAFF. CDR3 nucleotide sequence: TGCAGCGTTGATAGTTCAGGGATGAACACTGAAGCCTTCTTT.

This chain uses TRBV25-1 with TRBJ2-1; 7 bases align to TRBD2. Per the germline V gene, CDR1 is MGHDK and CDR2 is SYGVNS. This CDR3 is 14 amino acids long. Unmatched junction bases numbered 4, after V lost 8 bases and J lost 0 bases. CDR3 coding DNA: TGTGCCAGCTCATGGACTAGCTCCTACAATGAGCAGTTCTTC. This translates into CASSWTSSYNEQFF.

The chain is built from TRBV9 and TRBJ2-5, with TRBD2 as a possible D gene (7 bases). Trimming cost V 0 bases and J 4 bases, with 16 bases left between them. The CDR3 has 16 residues. Germline CDR1 SGDLS, CDR2 YYNGEE. The CDR3 DNA follows: TGTGCCAGCAGCGTAGGTGAAGGGGGGGGTGGAGAGACCCAGTACTTC. Encoded protein: CASSVGEGGGGETQYF.

The V gene is TRBV4-3, the J gene TRBJ1-1; TRBD1 might be the D (5 bases). The CDR3 sequence is 15 residues long. Germline values: CDR1 LGHNA, CDR2 YSLEER. V was shortened by 0 bases and J by 5 bases, with 13 bases between the two germline ends. As DNA, the CDR3 is TGCGCCAGCAGCCAAGATAGCGGGCCAGGGACTGAAGCTTTCTTT. Its translation: CASSQDSGPGTEAFF.

The chain's CDR3 is CASSLFGEQFF. CDR3 DNA: TGTGCCAGCAGCTTGTTCGGGGAGCAGTTCTTC. V gene TRBV5-4 combines with J gene TRBJ2-1; D not certain. Trimming removed 1 base from V and 10 bases from J, with 6 bases in between. There are 11 residues in the CDR3. Germline loops: CDR1 SGHNT, CDR2 YYREEE (reference sequence).

The genes are TRBV4-3 and TRBJ2-5; 9 bases fit TRBD2. V lost 1 base and J lost 5; bases outside the gene matches: 5. CDR3 length equals 15 residues. Germline values: CDR1 LGHNA, CDR2 YSLEER. The chain's CDR3 is CASSQGAGGVETQYF. The DNA of the CDR3 is TGCGCCAGCAGCCAAGGGGCGGGAGGGGTGGAGACCCAGTACTTC.

The chain carries TRBV4-2 and TRBJ1-2; D is possibly TRBD1 (5 bases). CDR1 LGHNA and CDR2 YNFKEQ come from the germline V gene. The CDR3 runs 17 residues. V lost 2 bases and J 0 bases, leaving 16 bases between the germline ends. DNA of the CDR3: TGTGCCAGCAGCCAATGGGGGGGTTCACCCACTAACTATGGCTACACCTTC. It specifies CASSQWGGSPTNYGYTF.

This chain links TRBV5-5 with TRBJ1-2; a possible D gene is TRBD1 (5 bases). CDR1 is SGHKS, CDR2 YYEKEE, per germline (reference sequence). This CDR3 has 15 residues. Deletions cut 1 base from V and 3 bases from J, with 13 bases between. CDR3 nucleotides: TGTGCCAGCAGCTTGCTGGGGCGTTCAGACTATGGCTACACCTTC. This sequence encodes CASSLLGRSDYGYTF.

V gene TRBV7-2 combines with J gene TRBJ2-7; possible D gene TRBD2, 5 bases. Germline V gene data show CDR1 as SGHTA and CDR2 as FQGNSA. Trimming pared 1 base from V and 5 bases from J, leaving 9 bases between. The CDR3 is 13 residues long. CDR3 amino acids: CASSLDPGNEQYF. The CDR3 DNA reads TGTGCCAGCAGCTTAGACCCGGGGAACGAGCAGTACTTC.